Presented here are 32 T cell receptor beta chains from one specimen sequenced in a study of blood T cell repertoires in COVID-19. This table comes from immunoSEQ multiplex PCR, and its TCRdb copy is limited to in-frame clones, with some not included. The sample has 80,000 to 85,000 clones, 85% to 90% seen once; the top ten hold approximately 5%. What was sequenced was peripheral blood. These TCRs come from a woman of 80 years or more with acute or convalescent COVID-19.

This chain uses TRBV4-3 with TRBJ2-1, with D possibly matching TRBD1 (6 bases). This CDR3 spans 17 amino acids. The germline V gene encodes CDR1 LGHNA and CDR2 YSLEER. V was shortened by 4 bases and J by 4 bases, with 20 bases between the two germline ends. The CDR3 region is CASSPYLPGTLYNEQFF. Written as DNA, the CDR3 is TGCGCCAGCAGCCCTTATTTGCCCGGGACATTGTACAATGAGCAGTTCTTC.

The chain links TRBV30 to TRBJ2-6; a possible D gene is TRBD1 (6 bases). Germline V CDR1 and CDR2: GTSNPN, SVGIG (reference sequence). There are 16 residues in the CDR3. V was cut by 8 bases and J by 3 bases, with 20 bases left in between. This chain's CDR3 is CAQHSGALSGANVLTF. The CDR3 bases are TGTGCCCAACATTCAGGGGCCTTAAGTGGGGCCAACGTCCTGACTTTC. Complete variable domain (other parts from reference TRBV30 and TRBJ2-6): SQTIHQWPATLVQPVGSPLSLECTVEGTSNPNLYWYRQAAGRGLQLLFYSVGIGQISSEVPQNLSASRPQDRQFILSSKKLLLSDSGFYLCAQHSGALSGANVLTFGAGSRLTVL.

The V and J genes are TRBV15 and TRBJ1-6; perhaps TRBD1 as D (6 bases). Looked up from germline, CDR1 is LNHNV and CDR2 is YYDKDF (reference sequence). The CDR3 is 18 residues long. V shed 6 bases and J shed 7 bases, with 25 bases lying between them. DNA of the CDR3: TGTGCCACCAGTACCGACAGGTCCCCCGAGAGGGCGAATTCACCCCTCCACTTT. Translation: CATSTDRSPERANSPLHF. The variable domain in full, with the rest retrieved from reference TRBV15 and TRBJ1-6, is DAMVIQNPRYQVTQFGKPVTLSCSQTLNHNVMYWYQQKSSQAPKLLFHYYDKDFNNEADTPDNFQSRRPNTSFCFLDIRSPGLGDTAMYLCATSTDRSPERANSPLHFGNGTRLTVT.

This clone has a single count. The CDR3 DNA follows: TGTGCCAGTACCAGGACTGGAGGGAATTCACCCCTCCACTTT. Amino acids: CASTRTGGNSPLHF. The gene calls are TRBV19 and TRBJ1-6; no reliable D call. Germline CDR1 reads LNHDA; CDR2 reads SQIVND (reference sequence). Trimming removed 7 bases at V and 7 bases at J, with 14 bases between. The CDR3 has 14 amino acids.

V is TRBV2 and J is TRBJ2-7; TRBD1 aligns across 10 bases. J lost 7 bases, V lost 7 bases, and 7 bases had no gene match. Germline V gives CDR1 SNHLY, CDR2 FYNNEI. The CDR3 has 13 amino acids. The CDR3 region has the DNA TGTGCCAGCACCCCGGGACAGGGGAGGGAGCAGTACTTC. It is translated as CASTPGQGREQYF.

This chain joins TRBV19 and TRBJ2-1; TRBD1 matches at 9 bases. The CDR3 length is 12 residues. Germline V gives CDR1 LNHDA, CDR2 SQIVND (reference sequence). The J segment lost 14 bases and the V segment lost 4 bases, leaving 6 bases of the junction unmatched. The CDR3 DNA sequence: TGTGCCAGTAGTACCACAGGACAGGGGAAGTTCTTC. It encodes CASSTTGQGKFF. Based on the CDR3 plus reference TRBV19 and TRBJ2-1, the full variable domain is DGGITQSPKYLFRKEGQNVTLSCEQNLNHDAMYWYRQDPGQGLRLIYYSQIVNDFQKGDIAEGYSVSREKKESFPLTVTSAQKNPTAFYLCASSTTGQGKFFGPGTRLTVL.

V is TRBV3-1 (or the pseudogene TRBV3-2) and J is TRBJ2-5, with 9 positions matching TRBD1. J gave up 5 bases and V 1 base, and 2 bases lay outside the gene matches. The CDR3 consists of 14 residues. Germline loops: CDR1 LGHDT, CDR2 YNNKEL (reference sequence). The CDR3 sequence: CASSQVQGAETQYF. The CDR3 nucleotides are TGTGCCAGCAGCCAAGTACAGGGGGCTGAGACCCAGTACTTC.

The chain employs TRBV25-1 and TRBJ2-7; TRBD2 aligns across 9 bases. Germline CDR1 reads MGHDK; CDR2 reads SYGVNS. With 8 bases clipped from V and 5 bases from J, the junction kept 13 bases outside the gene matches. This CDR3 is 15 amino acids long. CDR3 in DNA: TGTGCCAGCCGGCGGGGGGGAAGGGTTTTCGACGAGCAGTACTTC. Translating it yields CASRRGGRVFDEQYF.

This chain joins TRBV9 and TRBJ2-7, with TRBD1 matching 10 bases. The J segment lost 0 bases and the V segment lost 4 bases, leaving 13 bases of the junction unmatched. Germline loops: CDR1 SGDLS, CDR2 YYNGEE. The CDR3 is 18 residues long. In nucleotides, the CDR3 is TGTGCCAGCAGCCCCCGTGGGACGGGACAGGGGTCCTCCTACGAGCAGTACTTC. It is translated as CASSPRGTGQGSSYEQYF.

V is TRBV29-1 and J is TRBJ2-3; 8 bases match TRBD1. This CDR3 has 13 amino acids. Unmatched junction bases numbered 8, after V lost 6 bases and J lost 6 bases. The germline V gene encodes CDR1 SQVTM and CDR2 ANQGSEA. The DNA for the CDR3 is TGCAGCGTCGAGACAGGGGCGCAGGATACGCAGTATTTT. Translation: CSVETGAQDTQYF.

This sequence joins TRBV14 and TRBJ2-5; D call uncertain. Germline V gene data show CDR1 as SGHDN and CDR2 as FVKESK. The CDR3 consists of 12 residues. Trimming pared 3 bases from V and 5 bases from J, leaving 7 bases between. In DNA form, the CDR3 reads TGTGCCAGCAGCCAGGCGAGGGAGACCCAGTACTTC. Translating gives CASSQARETQYF.

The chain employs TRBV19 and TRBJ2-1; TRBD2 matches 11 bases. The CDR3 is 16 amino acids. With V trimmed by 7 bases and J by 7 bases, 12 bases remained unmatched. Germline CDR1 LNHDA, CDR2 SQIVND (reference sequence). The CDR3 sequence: CASTYGSASGRNEQFF. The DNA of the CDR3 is TGTGCCAGTACCTATGGATCGGCTAGCGGGAGGAATGAGCAGTTCTTC.

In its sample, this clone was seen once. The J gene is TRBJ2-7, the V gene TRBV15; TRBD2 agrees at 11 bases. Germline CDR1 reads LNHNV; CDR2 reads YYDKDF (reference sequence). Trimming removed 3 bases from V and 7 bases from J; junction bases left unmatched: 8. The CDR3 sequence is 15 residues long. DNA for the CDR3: TGTGCCACCAGCAGGGACCTAGCGGGAGGAGGTGAGCAGTACTTC. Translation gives CATSRDLAGGGEQYF.

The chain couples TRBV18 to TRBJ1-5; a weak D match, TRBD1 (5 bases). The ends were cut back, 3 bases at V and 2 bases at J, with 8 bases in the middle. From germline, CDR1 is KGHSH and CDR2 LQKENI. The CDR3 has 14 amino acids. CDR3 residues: CASSPIRGNQPQHF. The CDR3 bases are TGTGCCAGCTCACCGATCAGGGGCAATCAGCCCCAGCATTTT.

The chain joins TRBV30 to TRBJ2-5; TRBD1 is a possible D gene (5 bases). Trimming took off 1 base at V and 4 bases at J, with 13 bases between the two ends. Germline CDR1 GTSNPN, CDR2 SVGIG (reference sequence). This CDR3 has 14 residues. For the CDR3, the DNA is TGTGCCTGGAGTGAGGACACGGTCGGAGAGACCCAGTACTTC. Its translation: CAWSEDTVGETQYF.

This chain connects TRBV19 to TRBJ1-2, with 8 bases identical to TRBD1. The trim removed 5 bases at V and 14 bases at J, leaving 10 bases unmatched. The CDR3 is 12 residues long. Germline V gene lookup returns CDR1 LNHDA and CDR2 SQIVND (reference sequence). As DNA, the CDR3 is TGTGCCAGTAGTCCCGGGACAGGTCTATTGACCTTC. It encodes CASSPGTGLLTF. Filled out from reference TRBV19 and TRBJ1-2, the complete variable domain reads DGGITQSPKYLFRKEGQNVTLSCEQNLNHDAMYWYRQDPGQGLRLIYYSQIVNDFQKGDIAEGYSVSREKKESFPLTVTSAQKNPTAFYLCASSPGTGLLTFGSGTRLTVV.

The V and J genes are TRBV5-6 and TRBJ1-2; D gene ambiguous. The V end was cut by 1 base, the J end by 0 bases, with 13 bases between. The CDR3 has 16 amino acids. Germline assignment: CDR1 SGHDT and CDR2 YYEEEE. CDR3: CASSLLYGGSNYGYTF. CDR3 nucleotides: TGTGCCAGCAGCTTGTTGTATGGAGGTTCTAACTATGGCTACACCTTC.

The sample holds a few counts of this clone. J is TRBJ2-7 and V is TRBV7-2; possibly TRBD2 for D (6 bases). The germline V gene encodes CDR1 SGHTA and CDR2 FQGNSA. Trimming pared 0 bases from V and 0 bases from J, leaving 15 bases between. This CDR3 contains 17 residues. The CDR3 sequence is CASSLAPRGASSYEQYF. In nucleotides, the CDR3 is TGTGCCAGCAGCTTAGCCCCCCGCGGGGCAAGCTCCTACGAGCAGTACTTC.

Here the CDR3 reads CASSQGGPGANVLTF. CDR3 sequence (DNA): TGTGCCAGCAGCCAAGGGGGGCCTGGGGCCAACGTCCTGACTTTC. The rearrangement joins TRBV3-1 (or the pseudogene TRBV3-2) to TRBJ2-6, with D possibly matching TRBD1 (6 bases). The germline V gene has CDR1 LGHDT and CDR2 YNNKEL (reference sequence). This CDR3 spans 15 amino acids. With 1 base removed from V and 2 bases from J, the gap between germline ends came to 6 bases.

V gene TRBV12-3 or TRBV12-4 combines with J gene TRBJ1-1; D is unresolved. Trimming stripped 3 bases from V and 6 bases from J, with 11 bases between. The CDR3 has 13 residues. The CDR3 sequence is CASSFNSRAEAFF. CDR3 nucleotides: TGTGCCAGCAGTTTTAATTCCCGAGCTGAAGCTTTCTTT.

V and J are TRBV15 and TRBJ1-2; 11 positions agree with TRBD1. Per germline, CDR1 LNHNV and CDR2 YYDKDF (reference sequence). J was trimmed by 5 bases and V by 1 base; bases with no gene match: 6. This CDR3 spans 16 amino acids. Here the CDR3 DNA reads TGTGCCACCAGCAGAGGGACAGGGGGCGCAGGGTATGGCTACACCTTC. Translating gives CATSRGTGGAGYGYTF.

The CDR3 region is CAISDGTSGRLEQYF. In DNA form, the CDR3 reads TGTGCCATCAGTGATGGGACTAGCGGGAGGCTCGAGCAGTACTTC. The rearrangement joins TRBV10-3 to TRBJ2-7; 15 bases align to TRBD2. Germline V CDR1 and CDR2: ENHRY, SYGVKD. The V and J ends lost 3 bases and 6 bases, in that order; junction bases with no gene match: 3. CDR3 length: 15 residues.

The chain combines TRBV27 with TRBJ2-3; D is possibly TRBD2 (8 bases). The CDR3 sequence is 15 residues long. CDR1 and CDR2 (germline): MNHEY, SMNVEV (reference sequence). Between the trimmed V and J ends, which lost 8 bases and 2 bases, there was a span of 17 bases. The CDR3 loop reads CASSGGGQITDTQYF. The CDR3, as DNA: TGTGCCAGCTCCGGGGGGGGACAGATCACAGATACGCAGTATTTT.

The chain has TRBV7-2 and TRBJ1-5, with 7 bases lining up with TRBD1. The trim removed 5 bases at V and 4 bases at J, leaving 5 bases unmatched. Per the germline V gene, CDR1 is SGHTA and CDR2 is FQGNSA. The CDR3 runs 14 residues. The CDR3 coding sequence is TGTGCCAGCAGCCTCAGACAGGGAAATCAGCCCCAGCATTTT. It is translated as CASSLRQGNQPQHF.

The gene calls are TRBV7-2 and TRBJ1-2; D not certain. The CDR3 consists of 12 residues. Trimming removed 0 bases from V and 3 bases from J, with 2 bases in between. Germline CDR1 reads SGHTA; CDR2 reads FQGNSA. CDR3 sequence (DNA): TGTGCCAGCAGCTTAGCCGACTATGGCTACACCTTC. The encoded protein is CASSLADYGYTF.

CDR3 nucleotide sequence: TGTGCCAGTAGTATAGATCTATCGGGGACAGCGAATAGCAATCAGCCCCAGCATTTT. This codes for CASSIDLSGTANSNQPQHF. The rearrangement joins TRBV19 to TRBJ1-5, with 7 bases matching TRBD1. Germline CDR1 reads LNHDA; CDR2 reads SQIVND (reference sequence). The CDR3 has 19 amino acids. The V segment lost 0 bases and the J segment 0 bases; nucleotides outside the gene matches: 11. Using reference TRBV19 and TRBJ1-5 for the parts outside the CDR3, the full variable domain is DGGITQSPKYLFRKEGQNVTLSCEQNLNHDAMYWYRQDPGQGLRLIYYSQIVNDFQKGDIAEGYSVSREKKESFPLTVTSAQKNPTAFYLCASSIDLSGTANSNQPQHFGDGTRLSIL.

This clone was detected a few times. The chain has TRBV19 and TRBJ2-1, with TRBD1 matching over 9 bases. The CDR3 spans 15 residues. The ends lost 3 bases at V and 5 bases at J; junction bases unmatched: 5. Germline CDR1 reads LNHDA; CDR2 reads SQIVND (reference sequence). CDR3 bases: TGTGCCAGTAGTATCTTGACAGGGGGAAACAATGAGCAGTTCTTC. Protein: CASSILTGGNNEQFF.

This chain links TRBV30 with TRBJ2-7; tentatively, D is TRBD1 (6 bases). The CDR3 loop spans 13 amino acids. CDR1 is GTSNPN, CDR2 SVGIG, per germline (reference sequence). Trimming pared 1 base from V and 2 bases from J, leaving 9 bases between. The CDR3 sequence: CAWSAGQPYEQYF. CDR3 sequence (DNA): TGTGCCTGGAGTGCGGGACAACCCTACGAGCAGTACTTC.

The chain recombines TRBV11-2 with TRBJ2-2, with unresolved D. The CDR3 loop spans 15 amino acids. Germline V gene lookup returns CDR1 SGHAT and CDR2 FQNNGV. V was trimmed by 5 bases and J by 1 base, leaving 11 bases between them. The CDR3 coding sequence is TGTGCCAGCAGCCCCGGGTCGATGAACACCGGGGAGCTGTTTTTT. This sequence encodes CASSPGSMNTGELFF.

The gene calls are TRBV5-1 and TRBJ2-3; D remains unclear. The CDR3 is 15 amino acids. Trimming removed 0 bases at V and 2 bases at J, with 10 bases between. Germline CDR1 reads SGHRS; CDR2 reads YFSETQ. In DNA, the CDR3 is TGCGCCAGCAGCTTGGCAGCAGCGAACACAGATACGCAGTATTTT. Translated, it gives CASSLAAANTDTQYF.

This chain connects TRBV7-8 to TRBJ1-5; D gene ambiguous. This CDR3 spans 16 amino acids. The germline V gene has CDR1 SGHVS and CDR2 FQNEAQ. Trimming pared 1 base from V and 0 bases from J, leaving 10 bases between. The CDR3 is CASSLGQATSNQPQHF. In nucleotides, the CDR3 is TGTGCCAGCAGCTTAGGGCAGGCTACTAGCAATCAGCCCCAGCATTTT.

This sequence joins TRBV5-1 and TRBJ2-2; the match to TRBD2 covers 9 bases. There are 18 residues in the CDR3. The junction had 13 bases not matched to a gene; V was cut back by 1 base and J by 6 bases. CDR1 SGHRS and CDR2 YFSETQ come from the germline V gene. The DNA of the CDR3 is TGCGCCAGCAGCTTGCGGGTGGCGTTAGCGGGGGAGTCCGGGGAGCTGTTTTTT. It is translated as CASSLRVALAGESGELFF.